This TCR beta chain was found in a study of a mutant IDH1 vaccine in newly diagnosed glioma. Study overall: The patients were given eight vaccinations, one each in weeks 1, 3, 5, 7, 11, 15, 19 and 23. Sex among treated patients split 62.5% male, approximately 38% female; mean age was roughly 42 years. Patients previously underwent radiotherapy, temozolomide, or both, and most underwent both.

TCRdb's copy holds only in-frame clones and misses some; the assay was immunoSEQ multiplex PCR. The top ten clones hold 1.8% of a sample with around 52,000 clones, 78% of them seen once. Details on this clone: Its antigen is not identified.

Noted time point: week 5, during vaccination. Every vaccination contained 300 ug of the mutant IDH1 20-mer peptide and was paired with topical imiquimod. The sequences come from PBMCs, collected from a glioma patient whose treatment included an IDH1 peptide vaccine. This receptor was obtained from a middle-aged woman with glioma.

In DNA, the CDR3 is TGTGCCAGTAGCCTCCGCTCGAGCTCCTACGAGCAGTACTTC. Translating it yields CASSLRSSSYEQYF. The chain couples TRBV19 to TRBJ2-7; D is unclear. From germline, CDR1 is LNHDA and CDR2 SQIVND (reference sequence). There are 14 residues in the CDR3. Trimming pared 6 bases from V and 0 bases from J, leaving 12 bases between.